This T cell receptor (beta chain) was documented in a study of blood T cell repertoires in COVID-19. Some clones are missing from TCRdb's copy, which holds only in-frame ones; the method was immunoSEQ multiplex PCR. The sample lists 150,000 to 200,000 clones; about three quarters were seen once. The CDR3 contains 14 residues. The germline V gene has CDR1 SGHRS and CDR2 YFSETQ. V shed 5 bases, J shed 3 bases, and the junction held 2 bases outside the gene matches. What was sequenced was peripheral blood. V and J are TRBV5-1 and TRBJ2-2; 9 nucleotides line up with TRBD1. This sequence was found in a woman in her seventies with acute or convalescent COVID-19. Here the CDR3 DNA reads TGCGCCAGCAGGTGGACAGGGGACACCGGGGAGCTGTTTTTT. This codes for CASRWTGDTGELFF.